A selection of T cell receptor beta chains follows, all from one sample in a study of blood T cell repertoires in COVID-19. The method was immunoSEQ multiplex PCR; TCRdb's version includes in-frame clones alone and lacks a portion of them. The sample consists of 95,000 or so clones, roughly 76% of them appearing once. The source material was peripheral blood. The receptor source for this set is a man older than 75 with COVID-19, enrolled during active disease. Each CDR3 is given with its conserved first and last residue. Each record gives: clone size, J gene, CDR3 length, V gene, D gene, CDR3 DNA, CDR3 protein. The D gene is left open where the match is weak. Size values are once, few and many counts, or a class for expanded clones, and some rows have none.

size: -
J: TRBJ2-3
length: 15
V: TRBV19
D: -
DNA: TGTGCCAGTAGTAGTGGATTTGGGGAGACAGATACGCAGTATTTT
CDR3: CASSSGFGETDTQYF

size: -
J: TRBJ2-2
length: 19
V: TRBV6-1
D: TRBD2
DNA: TGTGCCAGCAGTGAAAGACGGACTAGCGGGGACTTAAACACCGGGGAGCTGTTTTTT
CDR3: CASSERRTSGDLNTGELFF

size: -
J: TRBJ1-2
length: 14
V: TRBV5-4
D: -
DNA: TGTGCCAGCAGCTTGATCGGGGAGAACTATGGCTACACCTTC
CDR3: CASSLIGENYGYTF

size: -
J: TRBJ2-1
length: 16
V: TRBV9
D: -
DNA: TGTGCCAGCAGCCTCCCAGGGGCGACCCCCTACAATGAGCAGTTCTTC
CDR3: CASSLPGATPYNEQFF

size: -
J: TRBJ2-3
length: 16
V: TRBV7-2
D: -
DNA: TGTGCCAGCAGCCTCAGGTGGGGGGGCCGGTCGGATACGCAGTATTTT
CDR3: CASSLRWGGRSDTQYF

size: -
J: TRBJ1-3
length: 15
V: TRBV6-5
D: -
DNA: TGTGCCAGCCGCCAGGGCGGACGGTCTGGAAACACCATATATTTT
CDR3: CASRQGGRSGNTIYF

size: -
J: TRBJ2-2
length: 16
V: TRBV6-2/TRBV6-3
D: TRBD2
DNA: TGTGCCAGCAGTTATGGGACTAGCGGTAACACCGGGGAGCTGTTTTTT
CDR3: CASSYGTSGNTGELFF

size: once
J: TRBJ2-5
length: 18
V: TRBV5-5
D: TRBD2
DNA: TGTGCCAGCACCCTCAGGATAGGGACTAGCGGGAGTAGGGAGACCCAGTACTTC
CDR3: CASTLRIGTSGSRETQYF

size: -
J: TRBJ2-3
length: 14
V: TRBV28
D: -
DNA: TGTGCCAGCAGTTTCGGCGGGGTAGAAGATACGCAGTATTTT
CDR3: CASSFGGVEDTQYF

size: -
J: TRBJ1-1
length: 15
V: TRBV28
D: TRBD1
DNA: TGTGCCAGCAGTACCATTCACAGGGGTAACACTGAAGCTTTCTTT
CDR3: CASSTIHRGNTEAFF

size: -
J: TRBJ1-2
length: 14
V: TRBV11-2
D: -
DNA: TGTGCCAGCAGCGCCGACAGGACCCTATATGGCTACACCTTC
CDR3: CASSADRTLYGYTF

size: -
J: TRBJ2-7
length: 16
V: TRBV7-3
D: -
DNA: TGTGCCAGCAGCCCAGAAGAATCACCCATTCTCGACGAGCAGTACTTC
CDR3: CASSPEESPILDEQYF

size: -
J: TRBJ1-1
length: 13
V: TRBV6-2/TRBV6-3
D: -
DNA: TGTGCCAGCAGTTACGGCAGGGAGGTGTTTGGTTTCTTT
CDR3: CASSYGREVFGFF

size: -
J: TRBJ2-3
length: 16
V: TRBV7-2
D: TRBD2
DNA: TGTGCCAGCAGCTTCCGACTAGCGGGGAACACAGATACGCAGTATTTT
CDR3: CASSFRLAGNTDTQYF

size: -
J: TRBJ1-2
length: 15
V: TRBV2
D: -
DNA: TGTGCCAGCAGTGAAGGGACAGCCTACAACTATGGCTACACCTTC
CDR3: CASSEGTAYNYGYTF

size: -
J: TRBJ1-1
length: 14
V: TRBV19
D: -
DNA: TGTGCCAGTAGTATGCGGGTAGGGAACACTGAAGCTTTCTTT
CDR3: CASSMRVGNTEAFF

size: -
J: TRBJ2-2
length: 19
V: TRBV4-1
D: TRBD2
DNA: TGCGCCAGCAGCCAACATACTAGCGGGGGGACCACGAACACCGGGGAGCTGTTTTTT
CDR3: CASSQHTSGGTTNTGELFF

size: -
J: TRBJ1-6
length: 14
V: TRBV5-1
D: -
DNA: TGCGCCAGCAGGACAGGCTCGGAGAATTCACCCCTCCACTTT
CDR3: CASRTGSENSPLHF

size: once
J: TRBJ1-2
length: 13
V: TRBV30
D: TRBD1
DNA: TGTGCCTGGACTACAGGGGTTAGAGGAAGCTACACCTTC
CDR3: CAWTTGVRGSYTF

size: -
J: TRBJ2-1
length: 15
V: TRBV5-1
D: -
DNA: TGCGCCAGTTCCCAAGAGGGTTCGTTCCGCAATGAGCAGTTCTTC
CDR3: CASSQEGSFRNEQFF

size: -
J: TRBJ1-3
length: 16
V: TRBV11-2
D: -
DNA: TGTGCCAGCAGCTTAGACTCTTATGGGCCTGGAAACACCATATATTTT
CDR3: CASSLDSYGPGNTIYF

size: -
J: TRBJ1-5
length: 15
V: TRBV19
D: -
DNA: TGTGCCAGTAGGAAGTTGGGCGGACTGAATCAGCCCCAGCATTTT
CDR3: CASRKLGGLNQPQHF

size: -
J: TRBJ1-2
length: 12
V: TRBV10-3
D: -
DNA: TGTGCCACCCTCGACAGGACCTATGGCTACACCTTC
CDR3: CATLDRTYGYTF

size: -
J: TRBJ1-1
length: 14
V: TRBV7-8
D: TRBD1
DNA: TGTGCCAGCAGCGCAAACAGGGGCTCCACTGAAGCTTTCTTT
CDR3: CASSANRGSTEAFF

size: once
J: TRBJ1-1
length: 13
V: TRBV6-5
D: -
DNA: TGTGCCAGCAGTTTACAGGGGAACACTGAAGCTTTCTTT
CDR3: CASSLQGNTEAFF

size: -
J: TRBJ1-4
length: 16
V: TRBV21-1
D: -
DNA: TGTGCCAGCAGCAAACGTGGACAGGGCGGACATGAAAAACTGTTTTTT
CDR3: CASSKRGQGGHEKLFF

size: -
J: TRBJ2-5
length: 15
V: TRBV11-2
D: -
DNA: TGTGCCAGCAGCTTAGATCCAGGTAGCCAAGAGACCCAGTACTTC
CDR3: CASSLDPGSQETQYF

size: -
J: TRBJ1-3
length: 15
V: TRBV7-2
D: TRBD1
DNA: TGTGCCAGCAGCCCGGGACAGCTCTCTGGAAACACCATATATTTT
CDR3: CASSPGQLSGNTIYF

size: -
J: TRBJ2-1
length: 17
V: TRBV11-3
D: TRBD1
DNA: TGTGCCAGCAGCTTGGTCGCCGGGACAGGGCGTGGGAATGAGCAGTTCTTC
CDR3: CASSLVAGTGRGNEQFF

size: -
J: TRBJ2-1
length: 15
V: TRBV5-1
D: -
DNA: TGCGCCAGCAGCGGAGGGGACTCGCGATACAATGAGCAGTTCTTC
CDR3: CASSGGDSRYNEQFF

size: -
J: TRBJ1-4
length: 16
V: TRBV30
D: TRBD1
DNA: TGTGCCTCTACGGACAGGGGAGGCTTGGGTAATGAAAAACTGTTTTTT
CDR3: CASTDRGGLGNEKLFF

size: -
J: TRBJ1-5
length: 13
V: TRBV5-4
D: -
DNA: TGTGCCAGCAGCTTTTACGACCGGGGGCCCCAGCATTTT
CDR3: CASSFYDRGPQHF